This entry lists 9 T cell receptor beta chains sequenced from one sample in a study of beta chain features in type 1 diabetes listed by TCRdb under 2018. Receptor libraries were prepared by the immunoSEQ multiplex PCR assay. The High Capacity cDNA Reverse Transcription Kit was used to reverse transcribe all of the isolated RNA, meaning that expressed TCRB transcripts were what got sequenced. Drawn from immuneACCESS, this table holds only the in-frame rearrangements with V and J called that TCRdb kept. Clones are partly lost; checked studies trace under half to an unresolved V gene and leave the rest unexplained. A total of about 230,000 clones appear in this sample, 9.6% of them only once. The ten biggest clones cover just under 0.035% of the sample. Sequencing was carried out using naive CD4+ T cells from blood. Read against the paper, the sample's cell subset or site label means: true naive CD4+ T cells. The receptors stem from a woman aged 18 to 35 in good health.

This clone was picked up a small number of times. This chain connects TRBV2 to TRBJ2-1; D not certain. V was trimmed by 7 bases and J by 6 bases, leaving 19 bases between them. The germline CDR1 and CDR2 sequences are SNHLY and FYNNEI. The CDR3 consists of 15 residues. The CDR3 DNA sequence: TGTGCCAGCAATAAGCTTACCACCCCATCCAATGAGCAGTTCTTC. This encodes CASNKLTTPSNEQFF.

This clone came up many times. The CDR3 coding sequence is TGTGCCAGCAGCCTCCTCCGAGGACAGTCCACAGATACGCAGTATTTT. Its translation is CASSLLRGQSTDTQYF. This chain uses TRBV4-2 with TRBJ2-3, with D possibly being TRBD1 (6 bases). The CDR3 runs 16 residues. The V gene lost 4 bases and the J gene lost 2 bases, with 16 bases spanning the gap. Germline assignment: CDR1 LGHNA and CDR2 YNFKEQ.

This clone was counted a few times. The rearrangement links TRBV29-1 to TRBJ2-7, with a tentative D call TRBD1 (6 bases). The CDR3 covers 13 residues. The V end lost 6 bases, the J end lost 13 bases, and 25 bases lay between the germline ends. Germline CDR1 SQVTM, CDR2 ANQGSEA. The CDR3 DNA is TGCAGCGTAACTTCTCGACTACAGGGAGCTATATACTTC. It is translated as CSVTSRLQGAIYF.

This chain links TRBV18 with TRBJ1-5, with 9 bases that match TRBD1. With V trimmed by 4 bases and J by 5 bases, 6 bases remained unmatched. Per the germline V gene, CDR1 is KGHSH and CDR2 is LQKENI. The CDR3 covers 15 residues. The CDR3 DNA is TGTGCCAGCTCACTTGGGGGACAGGGACATCAGCCCCAGCATTTT. Protein product: CASSLGGQGHQPQHF.

The chain joins TRBV29-1 to TRBJ1-1; TRBD1 aligns across 11 bases. The J segment lost 6 bases and the V segment lost 6 bases, leaving 9 bases of the junction unmatched. This CDR3 spans 14 amino acids. Germline loops: CDR1 SQVTM, CDR2 ANQGSEA. In nucleotides, the CDR3 is TGCAGCGTGACCGGGACAGGGGGTTCTCCTGAAGCTTTCTTT. It translates to CSVTGTGGSPEAFF.

This clone was picked up a small number of times. This chain uses TRBV7-3 with TRBJ2-1; 8 bases are a match to TRBD2. The CDR3 is 19 amino acids. Unmatched junction bases numbered 16, after V lost 2 bases and J lost 4 bases. Germline assignment: CDR1 SGHTA and CDR2 FQGTGA. The CDR3 DNA reads as TGTGCCAGCAGCTTAGTCGGGGCGCGGGCGGGGGGAGCATACAATGAGCAGTTCTTC. This codes for CASSLVGARAGGAYNEQFF.

This clone has just a few counts. This chain links TRBV7-8 with TRBJ1-2, with D possibly being TRBD1 (6 bases). V gave up 1 base and J gave up 8 bases, with 14 bases separating them. CDR1 and CDR2 from the germline V gene are SGHVS and FQNEAQ. This CDR3 spans 14 amino acids. The DNA of the CDR3 is TGTGCCAGCAGCTTAGGAAAGACAGGAGAAGGCTACACCTTC. Translated, it gives CASSLGKTGEGYTF.

V and J are TRBV30 and TRBJ2-7; 9 bases are a match to TRBD1. There are 14 residues in the CDR3. Per the germline V gene, CDR1 is GTSNPN and CDR2 is SVGIG (reference sequence). The J segment lost 5 bases and the V segment lost 5 bases, leaving 10 bases of the junction unmatched. CDR3 DNA sequence: TGTGCCTGGTTTCACGAGGACAGGGGAAACGAGCAGTACTTC. It yields the protein CAWFHEDRGNEQYF.

This clone was counted only a few times. The J gene is TRBJ2-5, the V gene TRBV5-1, with a tentative D call TRBD2 (5 bases). The V end was cut by 5 bases, the J end by 1 base, with 9 bases between. The CDR3 has 13 residues. Germline CDR1 is SGHRS and CDR2 is YFSETQ. DNA for the CDR3: TGCGCCAGCAGAGGACTGGCCCAAGAGACCCAGTACTTC. This encodes CASRGLAQETQYF.